The clone carrying this T cell receptor beta chain was counted between two and nine times. Its target is unknown. These data belong to a study of T cell responses to AZD1222 COVID-19 vaccine. The study's findings and limits: Unmutated variant regions are reportedly targeted by nearly half of spike-specific TCRs. There were mostly white British donors and more females than males, and clonal diversity was possibly underestimated. Spike-specific TCR breadth and depth rose after two AZD1222 doses.

Generated by immunoSEQ multiplex PCR, the TCRdb table keeps only in-frame clones and is missing some. Counted here are 95,000 to 150,000 clones, 70% to 90% occurring once; the ten biggest clones make up 4.2%. The TCR originated in an adult in good health. Sequencing used peripheral blood, obtained on day 0 of AZD1222 vaccination.

Here the CDR3 DNA reads TGTGCCAGTAGGGCAGGGGGTAACCAGCCCCAGCATTTT. It yields the protein CASRAGGNQPQHF. The chain has TRBV19 and TRBJ1-5, with 7 positions matching TRBD1. V trimming: 6 bases; J trimming: 7 bases; junction bases outside the gene matches: 6. This CDR3 contains 13 residues. Germline V lookup: CDR1 LNHDA, CDR2 SQIVND (reference sequence).